This T cell receptor beta chain was observed in a study of blood T cell repertoires in COVID-19. Study-wide background: Some COVID-19 samples were acute and others convalescent; all came from the United States, Italy and Spain. T cells, B-cell-depleted T cells, or PBMCs supplied cDNA or gDNA.

Trimming removed 2 bases from V and 4 bases from J, with 15 bases in between. The CDR3 runs 16 residues. Germline CDR1 is MNHNS and CDR2 is SASEGT. A few counts support this clone. In the study's own analysis: Counts of nucleated cells, estimated from reference gene primer amplification, were obtained. TCRdb keeps only in-frame clones here, not all; method: immunoSEQ multiplex PCR. Clone size and V and J calls were adopted from that table, with D and trimming inferred from the DNA. The table shows approximately 44,000 clones, with 75% to 90% occurring only once. The chain joins TRBV6-1 to TRBJ1-3; D is unclear. The clonotype originates from a woman aged 40 to 49 with acute or convalescent COVID-19. Sequenced sample: peripheral blood. The CDR3 nucleotides read TGTGCCAGCAGTGAAACTGCCCACCTGTGGGGAAACACCATATATTTT. Its protein product is CASSETAHLWGNTIYF.